Sequencing of this T cell receptor beta chain was carried out in a study of T cell responses to AZD1222 COVID-19 vaccine. Some clones are missing from TCRdb's copy, which holds only in-frame ones; the method was immunoSEQ multiplex PCR. The sample has 130,000 to 150,000 clones; around 90% are singletons. Germline V gene sequence: CDR1 MNHEY, CDR2 SVGAGI. CDR3 size: 14 residues. The V gene lost 8 bases and the J gene lost 0 bases, with 11 bases spanning the gap. Sequencing used peripheral blood, obtained on day 0 of AZD1222 vaccination. V usage is TRBV6-5 and J usage is TRBJ2-1; D gene uncertain. The sequence was collected from an adult in good health. Here the CDR3 reads CASGLSSSYNEQFF. The CDR3 coding sequence is TGTGCCAGCGGGCTTTCGAGCTCCTACAATGAGCAGTTCTTC.